This T cell receptor (beta chain) was captured in a study of Graves' ophthalmopathy and Graves' hyperthyroidism. RNA transcripts served as template for amplifying TCR beta CDR3 sequences. HTBI primers were employed in first-round RT-PCR, then a second-round multiplex PCR followed. TCRdb independently ran MiXCR on the multiplex PCR reads; one entry per CDR3 protein. Altogether around 660,000 distinct CDR3 sequences are present, about 38% being singletons, with the ten largest covering over 2.5%. Comment on this clonotype: No conserved phenylalanine or tryptophan ends this CDR3, so it is likely a read error. The DNA is omitted, as the CDR3 cannot be located on it reliably, and the CDR3 follows TCRdb's listing.

From its first to its last residue, the CDR3 has 9 amino acids. Germline CDR1 is DFQATT and CDR2 is SNEGSKA (reference sequence). Specimen: peripheral blood. The rearrangement links TRBV20-1 to TRBJ1-6; TRBD1, the table's D call, lacks a check against the DNA. This TCR derives from an adult man with Graves' ophthalmopathy. The CDR3 sequence is CSARVQGNY.